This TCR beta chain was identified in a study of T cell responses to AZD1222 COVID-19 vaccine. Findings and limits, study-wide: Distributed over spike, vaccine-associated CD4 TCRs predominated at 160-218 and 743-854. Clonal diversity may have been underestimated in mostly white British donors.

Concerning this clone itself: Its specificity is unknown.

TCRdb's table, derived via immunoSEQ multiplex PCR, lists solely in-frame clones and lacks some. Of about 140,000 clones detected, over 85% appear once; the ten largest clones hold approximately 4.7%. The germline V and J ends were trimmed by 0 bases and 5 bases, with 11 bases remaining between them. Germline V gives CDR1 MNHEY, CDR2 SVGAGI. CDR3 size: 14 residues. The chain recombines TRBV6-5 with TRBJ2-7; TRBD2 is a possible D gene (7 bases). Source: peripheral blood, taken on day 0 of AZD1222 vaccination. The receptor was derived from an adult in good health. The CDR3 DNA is TGTGCCAGCAGTTACTCGGGGGGGGGCGACGAGCAGTACTTC. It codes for CASSYSGGGDEQYF.